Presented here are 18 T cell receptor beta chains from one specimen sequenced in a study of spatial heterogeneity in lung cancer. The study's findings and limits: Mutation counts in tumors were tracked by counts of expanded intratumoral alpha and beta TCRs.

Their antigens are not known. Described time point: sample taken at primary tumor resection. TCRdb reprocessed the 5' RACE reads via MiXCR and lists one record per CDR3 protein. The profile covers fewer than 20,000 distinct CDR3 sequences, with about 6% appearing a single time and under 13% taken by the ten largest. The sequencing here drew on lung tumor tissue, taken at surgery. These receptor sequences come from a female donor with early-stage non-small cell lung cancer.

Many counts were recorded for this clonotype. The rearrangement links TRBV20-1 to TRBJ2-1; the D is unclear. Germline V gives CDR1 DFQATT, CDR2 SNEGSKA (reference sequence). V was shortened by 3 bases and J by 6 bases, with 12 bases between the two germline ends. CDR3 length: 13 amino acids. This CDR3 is CSASLGRINEQFF. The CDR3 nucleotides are TGCAGTGCTAGTCTTGGTAGGATCAATGAGCAGTTCTTC.

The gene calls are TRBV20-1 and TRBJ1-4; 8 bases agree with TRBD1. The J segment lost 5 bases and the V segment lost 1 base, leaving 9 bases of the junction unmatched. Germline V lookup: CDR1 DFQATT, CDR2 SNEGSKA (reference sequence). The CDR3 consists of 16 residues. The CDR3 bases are TGCAGTGCTAGAGTGGCAGGGGGCTCGGAGAATGAAAAACTGTTTTTT. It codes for CSARVAGGSENEKLFF.

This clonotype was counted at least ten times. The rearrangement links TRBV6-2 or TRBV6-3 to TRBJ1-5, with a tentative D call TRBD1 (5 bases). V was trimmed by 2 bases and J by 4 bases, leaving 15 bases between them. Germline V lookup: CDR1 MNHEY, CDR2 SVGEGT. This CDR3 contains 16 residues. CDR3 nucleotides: TGTGCCAGCAGTTACACCCCGGACGGGGGTAATCAGCCCCAGCATTTT. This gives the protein CASSYTPDGGNQPQHF.

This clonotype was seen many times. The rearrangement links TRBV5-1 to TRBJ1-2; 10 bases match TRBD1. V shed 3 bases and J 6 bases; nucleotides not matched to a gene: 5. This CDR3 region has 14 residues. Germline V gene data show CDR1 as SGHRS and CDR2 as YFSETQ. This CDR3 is CASSSIGTGDGYTF. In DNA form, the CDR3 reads TGCGCCAGCAGCTCTATCGGGACAGGGGATGGCTACACCTTC.

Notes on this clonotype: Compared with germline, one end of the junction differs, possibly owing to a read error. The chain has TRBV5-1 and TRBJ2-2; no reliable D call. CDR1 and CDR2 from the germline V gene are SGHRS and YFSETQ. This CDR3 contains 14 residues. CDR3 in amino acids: CVSSLQTDTGELFF. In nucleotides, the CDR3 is TGCGTCAGCAGCTTGCAGACGGACACCGGGGAGCTGTTTTTT. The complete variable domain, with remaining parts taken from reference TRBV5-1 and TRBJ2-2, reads KAGVTQTPRYLIKTRGQQVTLSCSPISGHRSVSWYQQTPGQGLQFLFEYFSETQRNKGNFPGRFSGRQFSNSRSEMNVSTLELGDSALYLCVSSLQTDTGELFFGEGSRLTVL.

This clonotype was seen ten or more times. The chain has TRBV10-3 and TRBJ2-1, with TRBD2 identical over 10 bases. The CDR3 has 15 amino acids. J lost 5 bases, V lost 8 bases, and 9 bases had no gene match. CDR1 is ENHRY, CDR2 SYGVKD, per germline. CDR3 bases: TGTGCCATCTCGGGGGGCCTAGCGGGAGACAATGAGCAGTTCTTC. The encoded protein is CAISGGLAGDNEQFF.

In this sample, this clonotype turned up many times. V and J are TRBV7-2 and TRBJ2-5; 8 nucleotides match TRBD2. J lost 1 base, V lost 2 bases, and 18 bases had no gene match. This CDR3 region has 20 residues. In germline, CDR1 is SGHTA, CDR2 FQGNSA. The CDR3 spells CASSLRWTGGPVNVQETQYF. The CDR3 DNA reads TGTGCCAGCAGCTTAAGGTGGACGGGAGGGCCGGTGAACGTCCAAGAGACCCAGTACTTC. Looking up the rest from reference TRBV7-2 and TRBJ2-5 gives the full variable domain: GAGVSQSPSNKVTEKGKDVELRCDPISGHTALYWYRQSLGQGLEFLIYFQGNSAPDKSGLPSDRFSAERTGGSVSTLTIQRTQQEDSAVYLCASSLRWTGGPVNVQETQYFGPGTRLLVL.

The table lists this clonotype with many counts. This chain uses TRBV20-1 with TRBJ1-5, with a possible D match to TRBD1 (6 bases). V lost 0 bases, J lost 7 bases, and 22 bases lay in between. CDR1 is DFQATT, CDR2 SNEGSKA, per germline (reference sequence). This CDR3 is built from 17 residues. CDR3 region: CSARDRRRTVGSQPQHF. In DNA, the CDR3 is TGCAGTGCTAGAGATCGTCGACGGACAGTTGGATCGCAGCCCCAGCATTTT.

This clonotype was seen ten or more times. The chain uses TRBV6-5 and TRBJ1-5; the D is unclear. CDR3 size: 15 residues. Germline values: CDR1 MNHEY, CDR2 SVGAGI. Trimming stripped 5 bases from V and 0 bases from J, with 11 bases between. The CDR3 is CASSLDGYSNQPQHF. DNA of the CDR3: TGTGCCAGCAGTCTGGACGGGTATAGCAATCAGCCCCAGCATTTT.

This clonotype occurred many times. CDR3 bases: TGCGCCAGCAGCTGGGGGACAGGGGACTACACCTTC. Its protein is CASSWGTGDYTF. This sequence joins TRBV5-1 and TRBJ1-2; the match to TRBD1 covers 10 bases. The CDR3 runs to 12 residues. Germline assignment: CDR1 SGHRS and CDR2 YFSETQ. J gave up 10 bases and V 3 bases, and 3 bases lay outside the gene matches.

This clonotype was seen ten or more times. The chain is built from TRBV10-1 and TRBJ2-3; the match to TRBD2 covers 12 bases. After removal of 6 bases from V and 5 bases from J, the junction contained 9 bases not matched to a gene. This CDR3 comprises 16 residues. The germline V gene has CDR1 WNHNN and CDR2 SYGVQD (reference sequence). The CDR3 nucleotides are TGCGCCAGCAGCTTAGGGACTAGCGGGCCTTTAGATACGCAGTATTTT. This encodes CASSLGTSGPLDTQYF.

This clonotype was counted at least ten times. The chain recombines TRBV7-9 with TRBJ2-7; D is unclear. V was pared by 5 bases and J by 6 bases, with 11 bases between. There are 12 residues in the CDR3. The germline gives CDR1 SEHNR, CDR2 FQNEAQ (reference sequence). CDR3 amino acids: CASSPSDREQYF. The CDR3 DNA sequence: TGTGCCAGCAGCCCATCTGACCGCGAGCAGTACTTC. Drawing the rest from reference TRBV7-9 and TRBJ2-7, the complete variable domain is DTGVSQNPRHKITKRGQNVTFRCDPISEHNRLYWYRQTLGQGPEFLTYFQNEAQLEKSRLLSDRFSAERPKGSFSTLEIQRTEQGDSAMYLCASSPSDREQYFGPGTRLTVT.

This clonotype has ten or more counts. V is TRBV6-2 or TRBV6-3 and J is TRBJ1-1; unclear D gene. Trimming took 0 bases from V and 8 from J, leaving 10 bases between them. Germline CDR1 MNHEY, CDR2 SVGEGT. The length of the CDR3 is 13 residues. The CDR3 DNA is TGTGCCAGCAGTTACTCAACAGTACTCGAAGCTTTCTTT. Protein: CASSYSTVLEAFF.

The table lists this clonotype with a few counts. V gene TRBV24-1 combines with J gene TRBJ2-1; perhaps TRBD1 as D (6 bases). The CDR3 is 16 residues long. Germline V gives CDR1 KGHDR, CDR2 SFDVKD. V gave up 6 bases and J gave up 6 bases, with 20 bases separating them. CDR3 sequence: CATSTGSGRGANEQFF. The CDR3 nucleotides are TGTGCCACCAGTACAGGGTCCGGCCGTGGTGCCAATGAGCAGTTCTTC.

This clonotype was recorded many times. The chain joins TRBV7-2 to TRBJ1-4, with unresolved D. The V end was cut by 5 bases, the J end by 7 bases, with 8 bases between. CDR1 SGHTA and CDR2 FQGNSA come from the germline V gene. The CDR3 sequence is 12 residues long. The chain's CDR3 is CASSPRSEKLFF. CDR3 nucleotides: TGTGCCAGCAGCCCAAGAAGTGAAAAACTGTTTTTT.

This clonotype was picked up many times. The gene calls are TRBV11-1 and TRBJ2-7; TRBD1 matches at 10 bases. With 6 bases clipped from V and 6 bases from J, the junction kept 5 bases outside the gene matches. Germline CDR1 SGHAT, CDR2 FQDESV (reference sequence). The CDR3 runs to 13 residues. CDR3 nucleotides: TGTGCCAGCAGTTTGGACAGGGGGAGCGAGCAGTACTTC. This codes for CASSLDRGSEQYF. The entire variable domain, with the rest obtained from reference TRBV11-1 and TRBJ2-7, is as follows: EAEVAQSPRYKITEKSQAVAFWCDPISGHATLYWYRQILGQGPELLVQFQDESVVDDSQLPKDRFSAERLKGVDSTLKIQPAELGDSAMYLCASSLDRGSEQYFGPGTRLTVT.

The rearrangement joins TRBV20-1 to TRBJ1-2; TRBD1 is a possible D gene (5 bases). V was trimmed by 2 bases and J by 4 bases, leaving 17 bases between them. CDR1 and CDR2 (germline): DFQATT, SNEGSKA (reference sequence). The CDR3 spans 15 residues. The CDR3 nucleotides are TGCAGTGCTAGACTTCCCGACAGAGCTAGCTATGGCTACACCTTC. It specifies CSARLPDRASYGYTF.

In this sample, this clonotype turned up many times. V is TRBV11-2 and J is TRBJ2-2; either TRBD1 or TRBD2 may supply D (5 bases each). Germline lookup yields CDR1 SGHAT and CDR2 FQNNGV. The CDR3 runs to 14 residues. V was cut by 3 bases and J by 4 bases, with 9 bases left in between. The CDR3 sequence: CASSFTRGTGELFF. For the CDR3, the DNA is TGTGCCAGCAGCTTCACTAGGGGCACCGGGGAGCTGTTTTTT.